The entry below describes one T cell receptor (beta chain). What it binds is not known. With a J-beta primer mix and a sample-barcoded 5' primer, a second PCR ran about 7 to 12 cycles. Each CDR3 protein is one row after TCRdb ran MiXCR on the 5' RACE reads. This table holds approximately 900,000 distinct CDR3 sequences, roughly 28% found once. This specimen belongs to a study of blood T cells in healthy people across ages. Broader study findings: A strong correlation was seen between TCR beta diversity and naive T cell percentage.

Drawn from each donor were 9 to 10 milliliters of peripheral blood. Total RNA, at least 5 micrograms per sample, was extracted from PBMCs. The V gene lost 7 bases and the J gene lost 15 bases, with 16 bases spanning the gap. Germline V lookup: CDR1 MNHEY, CDR2 SVGAGI. CDR3 size: 11 residues. A further study also used this sample, focusing on T cells of mothers and their children.

This receptor was obtained from a woman aged 40 to 50 in good health. This chain joins TRBV6-5 and TRBJ2-1; tentatively, D is TRBD1 or TRBD2 (7 bases each). The sample comprised blood. In DNA, the CDR3 is TGTGCCAGCACCAGGGGGGGGAGGAGGTTCTTC. This gives the protein CASTRGGRRFF.